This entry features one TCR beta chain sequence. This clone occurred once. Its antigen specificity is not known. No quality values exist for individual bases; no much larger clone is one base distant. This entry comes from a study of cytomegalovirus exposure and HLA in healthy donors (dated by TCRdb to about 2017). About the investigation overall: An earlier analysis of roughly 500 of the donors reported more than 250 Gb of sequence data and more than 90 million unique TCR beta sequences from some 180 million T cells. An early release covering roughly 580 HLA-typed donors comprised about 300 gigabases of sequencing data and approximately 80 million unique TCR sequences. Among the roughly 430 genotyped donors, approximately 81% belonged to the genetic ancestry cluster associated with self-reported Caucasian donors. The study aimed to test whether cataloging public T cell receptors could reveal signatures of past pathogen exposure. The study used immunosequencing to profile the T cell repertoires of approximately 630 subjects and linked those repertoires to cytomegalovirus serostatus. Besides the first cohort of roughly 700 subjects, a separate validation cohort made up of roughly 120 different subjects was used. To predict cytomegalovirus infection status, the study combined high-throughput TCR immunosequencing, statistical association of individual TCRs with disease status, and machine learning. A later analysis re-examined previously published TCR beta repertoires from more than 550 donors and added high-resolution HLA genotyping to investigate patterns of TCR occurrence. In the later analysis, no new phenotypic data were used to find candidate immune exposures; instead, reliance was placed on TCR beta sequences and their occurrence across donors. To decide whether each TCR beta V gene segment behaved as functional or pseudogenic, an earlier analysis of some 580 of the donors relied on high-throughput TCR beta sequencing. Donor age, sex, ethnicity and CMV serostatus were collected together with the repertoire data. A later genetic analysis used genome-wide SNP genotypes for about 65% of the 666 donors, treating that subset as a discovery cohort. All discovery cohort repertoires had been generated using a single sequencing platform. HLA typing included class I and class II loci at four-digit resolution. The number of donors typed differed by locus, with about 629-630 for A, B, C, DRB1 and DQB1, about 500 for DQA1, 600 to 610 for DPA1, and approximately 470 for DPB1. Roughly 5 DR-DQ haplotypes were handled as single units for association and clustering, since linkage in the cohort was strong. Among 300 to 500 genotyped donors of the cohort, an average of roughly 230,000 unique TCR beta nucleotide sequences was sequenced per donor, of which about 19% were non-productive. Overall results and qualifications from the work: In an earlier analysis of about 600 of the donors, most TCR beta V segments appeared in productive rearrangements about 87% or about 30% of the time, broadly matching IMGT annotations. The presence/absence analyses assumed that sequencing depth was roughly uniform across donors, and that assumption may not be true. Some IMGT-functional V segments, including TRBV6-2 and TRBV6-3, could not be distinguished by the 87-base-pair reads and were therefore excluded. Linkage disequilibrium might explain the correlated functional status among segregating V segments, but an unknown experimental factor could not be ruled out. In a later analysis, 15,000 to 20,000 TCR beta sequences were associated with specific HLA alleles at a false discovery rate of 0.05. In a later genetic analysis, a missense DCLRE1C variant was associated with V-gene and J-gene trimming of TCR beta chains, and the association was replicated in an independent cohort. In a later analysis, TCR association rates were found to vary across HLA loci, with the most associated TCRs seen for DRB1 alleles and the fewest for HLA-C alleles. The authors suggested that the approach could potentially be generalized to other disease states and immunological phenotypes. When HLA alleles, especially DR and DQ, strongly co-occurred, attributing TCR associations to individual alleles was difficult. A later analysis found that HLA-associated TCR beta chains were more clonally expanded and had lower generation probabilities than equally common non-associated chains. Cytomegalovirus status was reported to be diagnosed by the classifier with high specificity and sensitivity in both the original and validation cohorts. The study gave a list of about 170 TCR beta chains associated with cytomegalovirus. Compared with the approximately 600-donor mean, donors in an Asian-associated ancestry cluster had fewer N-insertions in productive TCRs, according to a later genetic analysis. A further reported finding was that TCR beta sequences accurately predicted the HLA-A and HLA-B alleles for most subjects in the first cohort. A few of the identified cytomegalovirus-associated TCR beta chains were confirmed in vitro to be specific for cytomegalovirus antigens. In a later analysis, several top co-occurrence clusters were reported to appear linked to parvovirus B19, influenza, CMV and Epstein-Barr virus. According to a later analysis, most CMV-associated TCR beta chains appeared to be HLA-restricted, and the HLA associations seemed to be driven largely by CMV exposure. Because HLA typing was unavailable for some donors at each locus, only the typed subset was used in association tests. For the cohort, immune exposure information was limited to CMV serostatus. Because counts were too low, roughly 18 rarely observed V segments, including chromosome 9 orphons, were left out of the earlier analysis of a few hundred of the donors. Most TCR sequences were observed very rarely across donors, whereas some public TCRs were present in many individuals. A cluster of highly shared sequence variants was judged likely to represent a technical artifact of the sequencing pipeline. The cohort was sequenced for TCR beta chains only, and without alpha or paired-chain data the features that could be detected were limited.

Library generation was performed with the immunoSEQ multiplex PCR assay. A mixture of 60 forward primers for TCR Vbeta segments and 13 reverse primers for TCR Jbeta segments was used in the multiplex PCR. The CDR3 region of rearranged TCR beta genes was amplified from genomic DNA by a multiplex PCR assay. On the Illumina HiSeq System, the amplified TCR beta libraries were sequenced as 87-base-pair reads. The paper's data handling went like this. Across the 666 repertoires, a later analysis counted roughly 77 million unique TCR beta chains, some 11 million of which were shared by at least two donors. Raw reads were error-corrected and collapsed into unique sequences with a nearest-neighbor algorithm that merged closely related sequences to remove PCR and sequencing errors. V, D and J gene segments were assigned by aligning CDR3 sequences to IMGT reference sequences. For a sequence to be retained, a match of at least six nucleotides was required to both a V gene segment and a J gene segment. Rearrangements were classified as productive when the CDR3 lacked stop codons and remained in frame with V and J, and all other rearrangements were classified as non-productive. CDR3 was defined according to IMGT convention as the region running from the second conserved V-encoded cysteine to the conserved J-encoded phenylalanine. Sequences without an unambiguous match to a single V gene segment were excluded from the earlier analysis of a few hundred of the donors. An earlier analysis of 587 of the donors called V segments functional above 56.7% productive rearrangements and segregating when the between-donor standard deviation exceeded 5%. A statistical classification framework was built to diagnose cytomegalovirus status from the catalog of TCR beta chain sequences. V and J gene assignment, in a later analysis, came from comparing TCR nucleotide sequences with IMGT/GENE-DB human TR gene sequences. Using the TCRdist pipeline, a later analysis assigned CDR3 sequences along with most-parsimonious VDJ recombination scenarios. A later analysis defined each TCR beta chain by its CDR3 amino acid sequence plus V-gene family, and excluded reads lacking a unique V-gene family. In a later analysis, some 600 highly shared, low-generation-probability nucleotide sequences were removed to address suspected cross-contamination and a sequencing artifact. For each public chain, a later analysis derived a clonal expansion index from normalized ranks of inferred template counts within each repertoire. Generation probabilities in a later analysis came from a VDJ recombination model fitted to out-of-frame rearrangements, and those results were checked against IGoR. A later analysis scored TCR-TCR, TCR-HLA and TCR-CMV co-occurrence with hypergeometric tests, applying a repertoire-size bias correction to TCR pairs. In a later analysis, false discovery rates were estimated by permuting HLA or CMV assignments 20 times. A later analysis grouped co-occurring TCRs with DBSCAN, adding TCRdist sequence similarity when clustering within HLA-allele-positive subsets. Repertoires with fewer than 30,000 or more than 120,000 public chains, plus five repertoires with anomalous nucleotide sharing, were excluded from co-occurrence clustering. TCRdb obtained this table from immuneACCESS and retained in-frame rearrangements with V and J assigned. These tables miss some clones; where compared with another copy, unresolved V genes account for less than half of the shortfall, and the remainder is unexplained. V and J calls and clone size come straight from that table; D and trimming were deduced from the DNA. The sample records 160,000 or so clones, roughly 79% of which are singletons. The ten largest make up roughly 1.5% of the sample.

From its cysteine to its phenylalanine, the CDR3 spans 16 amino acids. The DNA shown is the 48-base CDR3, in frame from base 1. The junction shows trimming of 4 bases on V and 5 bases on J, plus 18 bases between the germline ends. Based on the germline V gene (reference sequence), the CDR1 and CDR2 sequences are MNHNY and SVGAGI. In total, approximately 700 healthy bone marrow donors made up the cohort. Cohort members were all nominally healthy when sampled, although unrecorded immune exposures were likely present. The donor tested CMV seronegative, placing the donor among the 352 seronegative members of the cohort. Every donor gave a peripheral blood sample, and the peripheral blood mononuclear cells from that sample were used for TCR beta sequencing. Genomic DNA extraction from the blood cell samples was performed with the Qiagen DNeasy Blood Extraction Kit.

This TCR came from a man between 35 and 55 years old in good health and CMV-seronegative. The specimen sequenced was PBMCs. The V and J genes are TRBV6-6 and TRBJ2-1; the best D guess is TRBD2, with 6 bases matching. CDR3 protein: CASSSPGLPVDNEQFF. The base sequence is TGTGCCAGCAGTTCCCCGGGACTCCCGGTCGACAATGAGCAGTTCTTC.